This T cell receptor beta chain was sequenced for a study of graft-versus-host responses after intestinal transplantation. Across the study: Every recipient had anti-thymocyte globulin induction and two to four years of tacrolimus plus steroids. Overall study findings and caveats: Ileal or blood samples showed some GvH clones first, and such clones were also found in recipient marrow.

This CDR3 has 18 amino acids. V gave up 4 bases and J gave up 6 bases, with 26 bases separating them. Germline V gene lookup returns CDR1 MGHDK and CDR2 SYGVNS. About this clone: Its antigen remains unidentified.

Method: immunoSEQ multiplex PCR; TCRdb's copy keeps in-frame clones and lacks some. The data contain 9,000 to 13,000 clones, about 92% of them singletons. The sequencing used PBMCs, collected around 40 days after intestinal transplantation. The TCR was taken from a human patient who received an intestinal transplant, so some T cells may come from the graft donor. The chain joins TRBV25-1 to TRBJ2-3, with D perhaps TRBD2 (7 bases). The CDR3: CASSGLAGTQVGGDTQYF. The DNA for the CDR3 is TGTGCCAGCAGTGGGCTGGCGGGGACACAGGTGGGGGGGGATACGCAGTATTTT.